The next 14 T cell receptor beta chains were all read from a single sample in a study of cytomegalovirus exposure and HLA in healthy donors. The primer mix had 60 Vbeta and 13 Jbeta primers. TCRdb's copy holds only in-frame clones and misses some; the assay was immunoSEQ multiplex PCR. The specimen's table records under 95,000 clones. Sequenced: PBMCs. Receptors were obtained from a man between 18 and 29 years old in good health and CMV-seropositive.

The rearrangement links TRBV2 to TRBJ2-2; possibly TRBD1 for D (5 bases). The germline V gene encodes CDR1 SNHLY and CDR2 FYNNEI. V lost 3 bases, J lost 0 bases, and 8 bases lay in between. The CDR3 contains 15 residues. CDR3 DNA: TGTGCCAGCAGTGATCAGGGTGCGAACACCGGGGAGCTGTTTTTT. Translated: CASSDQGANTGELFF.

The gene calls are TRBV19 and TRBJ1-1; tentatively, D is TRBD1 (5 bases). Trimming shortened V by 6 bases and J by 0 bases, and 8 bases separated the two germline ends. This CDR3 spans 13 amino acids. The germline V gene has CDR1 LNHDA and CDR2 SQIVND (reference sequence). CDR3 region: CASRGGMNTEAFF. CDR3 DNA: TGTGCCAGTAGGGGGGGGATGAACACTGAAGCTTTCTTT.

The V and J genes are TRBV28 and TRBJ2-7; 8 bases agree with TRBD1. The CDR3 spans 14 residues. The V segment lost 6 bases and the J segment 2 bases; nucleotides outside the gene matches: 6. Germline-derived CDR1 and CDR2 are MDHEN and SYDVKM. In DNA form, the CDR3 reads TGTGCCAGCAGCCCGATGGGACAGGCCTACGAGCAGTACTTC. Encoded protein: CASSPMGQAYEQYF.

The J gene is TRBJ2-7, the V gene TRBV9; 10 nucleotides match TRBD2. There are 15 residues in the CDR3. CDR1 SGDLS and CDR2 YYNGEE come from the germline V gene. Germline trimming cut 0 bases from V and 6 bases from J; bases unmatched to any gene: 6. CDR3 in amino acids: CASSVVSSGSGEQYF. The CDR3, as DNA: TGTGCCAGCAGCGTAGTCTCTAGCGGGAGCGGCGAGCAGTACTTC.

The V and J genes are TRBV20-1 and TRBJ2-3, with D possibly matching TRBD2 (5 bases). CDR3 size: 10 residues. Germline values: CDR1 DFQATT, CDR2 SNEGSKA (reference sequence). The ends were cut back, 7 bases at V and 11 bases at J, with 13 bases in the middle. The CDR3 is CSDNPDLQYF. The CDR3 nucleotides are TGCAGTGACAACCCGGACTTGCAGTATTTT.

V usage is TRBV5-4 and J usage is TRBJ1-3; unclear D gene. Germline lookup yields CDR1 SGHNT and CDR2 YYREEE (reference sequence). V was trimmed by 3 bases and J by 1 base, leaving 5 bases between them. The length of the CDR3 is 13 residues. For the CDR3, the DNA is TGTGCCAGCAGCTCTCGTTCTGGAAACACCATATATTTT. Protein product: CASSSRSGNTIYF.

The chain uses TRBV30 and TRBJ1-5; D unresolved. Germline CDR1 is GTSNPN and CDR2 is SVGIG (reference sequence). This CDR3 contains 14 residues. V was clipped by 3 bases and J by 1 base, with 10 bases between them. CDR3 bases: TGTGCCTGGAGCACAGAACTGAGCAATCAGCCCCAGCATTTT. This translates into CAWSTELSNQPQHF.

The genes are TRBV2 and TRBJ1-1; tentative D call: TRBD1 (5 bases). This CDR3 region has 16 residues. The germline gives CDR1 SNHLY, CDR2 FYNNEI. V was trimmed by 0 bases and J by 1 base, leaving 12 bases between them. CDR3 sequence: CASSEATGWPNTEAFF. CDR3 bases: TGTGCCAGCAGTGAAGCCACAGGCTGGCCGAACACTGAAGCTTTCTTT.

This sequence joins TRBV6-4 and TRBJ2-3; 10 nucleotides agree with TRBD2. Germline values: CDR1 MRHNA, CDR2 SNTAGT. The CDR3 totals 14 residues. Trimming cost V 6 bases and J 6 bases; bases outside gene matches: 6. The CDR3 DNA follows: TGTGCCAGCAGCCCCGGGACTAGCGCGGATACGCAGTATTTT. The encoded protein is CASSPGTSADTQYF.

V is TRBV20-1 and J is TRBJ2-7, with a tentative D call TRBD2 (5 bases). This CDR3 region has 9 residues. V shed 8 bases and J shed 9 bases, with 11 bases lying between them. The V gene's germline CDR1 is DFQATT and CDR2 SNEGSKA (reference sequence). DNA of the CDR3: TGCAGTCCGGGGTGGGGGCAGTACTTC. Translation gives CSPGWGQYF.

V and J are TRBV27 and TRBJ2-7; TRBD2 matches at 7 bases. Germline V gene lookup returns CDR1 MNHEY and CDR2 SMNVEV (reference sequence). V dropped 5 bases and J dropped 0; count of bases not matched to a gene: 1. The CDR3 sequence is 13 residues long. The CDR3, as DNA: TGTGCCAGCAGTCGACTAGCCTCCTACGAGCAGTACTTC. It specifies CASSRLASYEQYF.

The rearrangement joins TRBV6-5 to TRBJ1-2; 8 bases are shared with TRBD1. The CDR3 consists of 15 residues. Germline CDR1 is MNHEY and CDR2 is SVGAGI. V lost 5 bases, J lost 2 bases, and 7 bases stayed unmatched. CDR3 DNA sequence: TGTGCCAGCAGTCAAGACAGGGGATACAACTATGGCTACACCTTC. Its translation is CASSQDRGYNYGYTF.

The chain links TRBV6-5 to TRBJ2-1, with D uncertain. Deletions cut 0 bases from V and 5 bases from J, with 8 bases between. Germline V CDR1 and CDR2: MNHEY, SVGAGI. The CDR3 covers 14 residues. The CDR3 spells CASSYSEDHNEQFF. The CDR3 bases are TGTGCCAGCAGTTACTCAGAGGATCACAATGAGCAGTTCTTC.

This chain links TRBV4-1 with TRBJ1-2, with 7 bases aligning to TRBD1. J was trimmed by 7 bases and V by 1 base; bases with no gene match: 9. Germline values: CDR1 MGHRA, CDR2 YSYEKL. The CDR3 length is 15 residues. The CDR3 region is CASSQGDREVRGYTF. The CDR3 region has the DNA TGCGCCAGCAGCCAAGGTGACAGGGAGGTTCGTGGCTACACCTTC.